This T cell receptor (beta chain) was documented in a study of blood T cell repertoires in COVID-19. Trimming took 3 bases from V and 5 from J, leaving 8 bases between them. The V gene's germline CDR1 is SGHRS and CDR2 YFSETQ. The CDR3 length is 13 residues. Clones were sequenced by immunoSEQ multiplex PCR, and TCRdb holds only the in-frame ones, with some missing. The sample yields about 280,000 clones, 70% to 90% seen once. Sequencing input: peripheral blood. V usage is TRBV5-1 and J usage is TRBJ2-2; a weak D match, TRBD1 (6 bases). The clonotype was recovered from a man aged 50 to 60 with active or convalescent COVID-19. The CDR3 is CASSWTETGELFF. As DNA, the CDR3 is TGCGCCAGCAGCTGGACAGAAACCGGGGAGCTGTTTTTT.